What follows describes a single T cell receptor beta chain. These data originate in a study of blood T cell repertoires in COVID-19. Study-level background: Sites across the United States, Italy and Spain contributed samples from acute and convalescent COVID-19.

Original handling: The authors estimated nucleated cell counts from reference gene primer amplification. Clones were sequenced by immunoSEQ multiplex PCR, and TCRdb holds only the in-frame ones, with some missing. V, J and clone size are those of that table, while D and trimming were read from the DNA. Here the sample spans 250,000 to 300,000 clones, roughly 87% being singletons. The TCR comes from a woman in her forties or fifties who had recovered from COVID-19. The sequenced sample consisted of peripheral blood.

CDR3 DNA: TGTGCCAGCAGCTTTCGGACTCACTCTCAAGAGACCCAGTACTTC. This encodes CASSFRTHSQETQYF. The chain uses TRBV11-1 and TRBJ2-5; possible D gene TRBD2, 5 bases. V lost 3 bases and J 2 bases, leaving 13 bases between the germline ends. CDR3 length: 15 residues. Germline lookup yields CDR1 SGHAT and CDR2 FQDESV (reference sequence).